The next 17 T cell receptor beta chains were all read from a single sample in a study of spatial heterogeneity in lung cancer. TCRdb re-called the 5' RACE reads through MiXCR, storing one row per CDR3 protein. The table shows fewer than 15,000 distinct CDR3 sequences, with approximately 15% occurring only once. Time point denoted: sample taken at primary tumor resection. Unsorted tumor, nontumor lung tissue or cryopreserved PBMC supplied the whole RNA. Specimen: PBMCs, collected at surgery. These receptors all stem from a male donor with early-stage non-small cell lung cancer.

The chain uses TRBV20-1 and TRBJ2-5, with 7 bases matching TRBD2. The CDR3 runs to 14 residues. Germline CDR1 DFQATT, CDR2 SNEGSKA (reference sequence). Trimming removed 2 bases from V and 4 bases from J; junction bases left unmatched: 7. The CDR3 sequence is CSARPRDYTETQYF. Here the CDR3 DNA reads TGCAGTGCTAGACCTCGGGACTATACAGAGACCCAGTACTTC.

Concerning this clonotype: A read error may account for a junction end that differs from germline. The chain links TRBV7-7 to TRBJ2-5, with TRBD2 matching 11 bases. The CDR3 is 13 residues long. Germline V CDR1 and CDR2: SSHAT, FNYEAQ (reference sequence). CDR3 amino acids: CASSGLAGETQYF. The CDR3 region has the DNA TGTGCTAGCAGCGGACTAGCGGGAGAGACCCAGTACTTC.

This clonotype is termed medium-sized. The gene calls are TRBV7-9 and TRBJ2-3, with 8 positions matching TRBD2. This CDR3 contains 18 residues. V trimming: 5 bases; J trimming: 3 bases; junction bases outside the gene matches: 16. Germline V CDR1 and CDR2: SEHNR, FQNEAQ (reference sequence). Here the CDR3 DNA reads TGTGCCAGCAGCCCCACAATAGGCAGCGGGAGTGAGACAGATACGCAGTATTTT. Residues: CASSPTIGSGSETDTQYF.

CDR3 sequence (DNA): TGTGCCAGCAGCCTAAGCGGGAACAATGACGAGCAGTACTTC. Translation gives CASSLSGNNDEQYF. J is TRBJ2-7 and V is TRBV3-1, with 7 bases that match TRBD2. There are 14 residues in the CDR3. Germline V gene sequence: CDR1 LGHDT, CDR2 YNNKEL (reference sequence). Unmatched junction bases numbered 8, after V lost 4 bases and J lost 5 bases.

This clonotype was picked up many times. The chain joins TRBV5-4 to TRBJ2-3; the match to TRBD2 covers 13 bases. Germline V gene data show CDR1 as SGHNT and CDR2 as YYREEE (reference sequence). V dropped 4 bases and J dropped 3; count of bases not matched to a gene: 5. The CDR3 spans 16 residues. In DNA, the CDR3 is TGTGCCAGCAGCCTGGGACTAGCGGGAAGGACAGATACGCAGTATTTT. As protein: CASSLGLAGRTDTQYF.

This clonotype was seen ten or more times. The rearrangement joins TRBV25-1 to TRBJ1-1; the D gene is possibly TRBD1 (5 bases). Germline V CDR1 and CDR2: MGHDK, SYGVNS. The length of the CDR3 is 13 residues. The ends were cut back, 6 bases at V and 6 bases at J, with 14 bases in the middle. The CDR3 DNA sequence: TGTGCCAGCAGCCGGGGGGGTTATGCTGAAGCTTTCTTT. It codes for CASSRGGYAEAFF. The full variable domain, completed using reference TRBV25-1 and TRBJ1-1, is EADIYQTPRYLVIGTGKKITLECSQTMGHDKMYWYQQDPGMELHLIHYSYGVNSTEKGDLSSESTVSRIRTEHFPLTLESARPSHTSQYLCASSRGGYAEAFFGQGTRLTVV.

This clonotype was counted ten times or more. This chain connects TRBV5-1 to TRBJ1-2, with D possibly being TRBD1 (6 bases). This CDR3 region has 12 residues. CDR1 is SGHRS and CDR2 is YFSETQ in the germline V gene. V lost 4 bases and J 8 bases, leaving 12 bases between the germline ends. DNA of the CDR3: TGCGCCAGCAGCGTGCAGGGGAAGGGCTACACCTTC. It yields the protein CASSVQGKGYTF.

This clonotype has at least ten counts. CDR3 DNA: TGTGCCATCAGTGACGTGTTCGGGGGCACTGAAGCTTTCTTT. It translates to CAISDVFGGTEAFF. The chain joins TRBV10-3 to TRBJ1-1; possible D gene TRBD1, 5 bases. Germline V gene sequence: CDR1 ENHRY, CDR2 SYGVKD. Trimming removed 3 bases from V and 4 bases from J, with 12 bases in between. The CDR3 runs to 14 residues.

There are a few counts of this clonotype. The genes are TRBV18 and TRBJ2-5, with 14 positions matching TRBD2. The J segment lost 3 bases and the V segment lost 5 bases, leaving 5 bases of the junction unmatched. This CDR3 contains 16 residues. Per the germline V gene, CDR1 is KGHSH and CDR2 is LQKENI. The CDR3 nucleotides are TGTGCCAGCTCATCCTGGACTAGCGGGAGGAAAGAGACCCAGTACTTC. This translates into CASSSWTSGRKETQYF.

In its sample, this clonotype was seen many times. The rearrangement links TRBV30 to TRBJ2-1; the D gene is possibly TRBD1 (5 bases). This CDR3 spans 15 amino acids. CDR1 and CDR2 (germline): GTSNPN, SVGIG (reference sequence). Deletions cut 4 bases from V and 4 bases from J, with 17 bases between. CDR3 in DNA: TGTGCCTGGAACAAAGGGGCCGCGCCATACAATGAGCAGTTCTTC. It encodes CAWNKGAAPYNEQFF. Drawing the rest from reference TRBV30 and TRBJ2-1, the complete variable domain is SQTIHQWPATLVQPVGSPLSLECTVEGTSNPNLYWYRQAAGRGLQLLFYSVGIGQISSEVPQNLSASRPQDRQFILSSKKLLLSDSGFYLCAWNKGAAPYNEQFFGPGTRLTVL.

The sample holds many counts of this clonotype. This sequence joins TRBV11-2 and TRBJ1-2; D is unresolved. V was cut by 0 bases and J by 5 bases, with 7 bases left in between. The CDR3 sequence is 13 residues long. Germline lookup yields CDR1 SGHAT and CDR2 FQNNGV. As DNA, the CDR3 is TGTGCCAGCAGCTTAGACCGGTTATATGGCTACACCTTC. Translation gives CASSLDRLYGYTF.

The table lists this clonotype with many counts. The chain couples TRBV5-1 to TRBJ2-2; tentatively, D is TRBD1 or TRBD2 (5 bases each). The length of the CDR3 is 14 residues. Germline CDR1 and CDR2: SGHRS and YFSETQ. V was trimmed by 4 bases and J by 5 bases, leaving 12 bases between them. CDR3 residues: CASSVVGVTGELFF. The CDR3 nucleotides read TGCGCCAGCAGCGTGGTGGGGGTGACCGGGGAGCTGTTTTTT.

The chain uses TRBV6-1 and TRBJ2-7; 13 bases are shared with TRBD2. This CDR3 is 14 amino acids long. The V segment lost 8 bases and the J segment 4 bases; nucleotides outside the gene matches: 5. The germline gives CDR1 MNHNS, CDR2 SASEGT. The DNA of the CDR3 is TGTGCCAGCCAAGGACTAGCGGGAGTGTACGAGCAGTACTTC. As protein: CASQGLAGVYEQYF.

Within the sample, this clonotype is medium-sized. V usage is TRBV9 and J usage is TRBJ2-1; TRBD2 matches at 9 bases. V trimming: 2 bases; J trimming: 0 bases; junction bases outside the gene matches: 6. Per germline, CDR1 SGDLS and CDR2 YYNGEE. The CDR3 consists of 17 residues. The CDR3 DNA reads TGTGCCAGCAGCGTTTCGACTAGCGGTAGCTCCTACAATGAGCAGTTCTTC. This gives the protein CASSVSTSGSSYNEQFF. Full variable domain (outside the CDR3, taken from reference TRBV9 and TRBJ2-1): DSGVTQTPKHLITATGQRVTLRCSPRSGDLSVYWYQQSLDQGLQFLIQYYNGEERAKGNILERFSAQQFPDLHSELNLSSLELGDSALYFCASSVSTSGSSYNEQFFGPGTRLTVL.

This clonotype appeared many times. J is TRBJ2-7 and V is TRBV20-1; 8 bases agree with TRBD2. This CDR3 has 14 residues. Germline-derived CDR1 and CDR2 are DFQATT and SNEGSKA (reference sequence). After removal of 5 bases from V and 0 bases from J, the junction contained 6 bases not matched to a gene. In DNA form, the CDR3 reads TGCAGTGCTTCCGGGACTAGTTCCTCCTACGAGCAGTACTTC. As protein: CSASGTSSSYEQYF.

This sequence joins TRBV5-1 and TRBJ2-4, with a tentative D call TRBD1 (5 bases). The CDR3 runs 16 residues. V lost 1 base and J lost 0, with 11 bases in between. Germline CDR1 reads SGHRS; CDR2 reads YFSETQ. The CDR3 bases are TGCGCCAGCAGCTTGTCCGACAGTATAGCCAAAAACATTCAGTACTTC. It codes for CASSLSDSIAKNIQYF.

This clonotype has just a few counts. The CDR3 DNA is TGTGCCAGCAGTTTATCCTTGACAGGGATAAGCTCCTACGAGCAGTACTTC. Translated, it gives CASSLSLTGISSYEQYF. The V and J genes are TRBV28 and TRBJ2-7; 7 bases agree with TRBD1. V shed 1 base and J 0 bases; nucleotides not matched to a gene: 9. The length of the CDR3 is 17 residues. Per the germline V gene, CDR1 is MDHEN and CDR2 is SYDVKM.